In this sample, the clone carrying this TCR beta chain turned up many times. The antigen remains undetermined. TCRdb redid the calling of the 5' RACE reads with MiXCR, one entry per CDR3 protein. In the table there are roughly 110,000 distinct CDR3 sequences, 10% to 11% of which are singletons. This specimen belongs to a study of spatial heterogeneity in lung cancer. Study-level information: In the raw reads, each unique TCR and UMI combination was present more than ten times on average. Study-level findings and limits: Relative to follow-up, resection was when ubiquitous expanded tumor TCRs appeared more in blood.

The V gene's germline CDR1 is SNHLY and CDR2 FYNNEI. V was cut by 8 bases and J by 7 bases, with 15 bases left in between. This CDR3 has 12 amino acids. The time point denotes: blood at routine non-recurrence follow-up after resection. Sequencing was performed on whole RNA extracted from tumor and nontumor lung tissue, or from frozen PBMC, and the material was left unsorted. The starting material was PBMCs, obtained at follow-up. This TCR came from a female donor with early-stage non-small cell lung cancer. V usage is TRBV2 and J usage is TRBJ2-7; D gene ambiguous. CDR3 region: CASLRRSEEQYF. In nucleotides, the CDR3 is TGTGCCAGCTTGCGTCGGAGCGAGGAGCAGTACTTC.